The following is a TCR beta chain sequence with its context. The sample belongs to a study of blood T cells in healthy people across ages. A second PCR of 7 to 11 cycles used a sample-barcoded 5' primer and a J-beta primer mix. From the 5' RACE reads, TCRdb called clonotypes with MiXCR, one entry per CDR3 protein. This table has hundreds of thousands of distinct CDR3 sequences, 45% to 70% appearing once. The receptor was derived from a man between 40 and 49 years old in good health. Material for sequencing was blood.

CDR3 region: CASTVNLGRTNSPLHF. Here the CDR3 DNA reads TGTGCCAGCACCGTCAATCTTGGGAGGACTAATTCACCCCTCCACTTT. This sequence joins TRBV7-9 and TRBJ1-6; no clear D gene. This CDR3 has 16 amino acids. Trimming left V 7 bases short and J 6 bases short, with 19 bases between. The germline CDR1 and CDR2 sequences are SEHNR and FQNEAQ (reference sequence).